Following are 5 T cell receptor beta chains from one sample sequenced in a study of cytomegalovirus exposure and HLA in healthy donors. The study ran its PCR with 60 Vbeta and 13 Jbeta primers. This table comes from immunoSEQ multiplex PCR, and its TCRdb copy is limited to in-frame clones, with some not included. This table has roughly 150,000 clones, around 80% appearing once. The sequencing sample was made of PBMCs. The receptors here all came from a man aged 25-45 years in good health and CMV-seropositive.

The chain combines TRBV11-2 with TRBJ2-5; perhaps TRBD2 as D (5 bases). The DNA matches TRBJ2-7 better at its end, which makes the J call doubtful. The CDR3 totals 14 residues. Germline assignment: CDR1 SGHAT and CDR2 FQNNGV. The CDR3 region is CASSLARGVYEQYF. CDR3 coding DNA: TGTGCCAGCAGCTTAGCCCGGGGAGTCTACGAGCAGTACTTC.

This rearrangement joins TRBV15 to TRBJ2-1; D uncertain. Trimming removed 3 bases at V and 6 bases at J, with 15 bases between. This CDR3 comprises 15 residues. Germline CDR1 reads LNHNV; CDR2 reads YYDKDF (reference sequence). CDR3 sequence reads: CATSRRQTLTNEQFF. The CDR3 DNA is TGTGCCACCAGCAGGCGTCAAACCCTTACCAATGAGCAGTTCTTC. The variable domain in full, completed from reference TRBV15 and TRBJ2-1, reads DAMVIQNPRYQVTQFGKPVTLSCSQTLNHNVMYWYQQKSSQAPKLLFHYYDKDFNNEADTPDNFQSRRPNTSFCFLDIRSPGLGDTAMYLCATSRRQTLTNEQFFGPGTRLTVL.

The J gene is TRBJ2-1, the V gene TRBV6-6; 10 bases agree with TRBD2. Germline-derived CDR1 and CDR2 are MNHNY and SVGAGI (reference sequence). There are 15 residues in the CDR3. The junction had 6 bases not matched to a gene; V was cut back by 6 bases and J by 4 bases. CDR3 DNA: TGTGCCAGCAGAATAGCGGGGGGAGATTACAATGAGCAGTTCTTC. This translates into CASRIAGGDYNEQFF.

The chain has TRBV29-1 and TRBJ2-7, with TRBD1 matching 7 bases. After removal of 5 bases from V and 2 bases from J, the junction contained 6 bases not matched to a gene. The germline V gene has CDR1 SQVTM and CDR2 ANQGSEA. This CDR3 is built from 13 residues. CDR3 in amino acids: CSVTRDRTYEQYF. CDR3 in DNA: TGCAGCGTTACCCGGGACAGAACCTACGAGCAGTACTTC.

J is TRBJ2-6 and V is TRBV7-8, with no clear D. V lost 2 bases to trimming and J lost 1 base, with 6 bases between them. This CDR3 is built from 15 residues. CDR1 and CDR2 (germline): SGHVS, FQNEAQ. CDR3 in DNA: TGTGCCAGCAGCTTATTTGCGTCTGGGGCCAACGTCCTGACTTTC. It yields the protein CASSLFASGANVLTF.